Below are 24 T cell receptor beta chains sequenced from a single sample in a study of patients and donors after allogeneic stem cell transplantation. Via MiXCR, TCRdb re-called the RT-PCR reads, giving one row per CDR3 protein. The table has under 200,000 distinct CDR3 sequences, about a quarter seen once; the top ten hold around 26%. Sample: blood, either unsorted or a sorted T cell fraction (not recorded which). These receptors came from a human donor who was either an allogeneic HSCT recipient or a stem cell or donor lymphocyte infusion donor (not recorded which). It is not recorded whose cells these are; they may come from a transplant donor.

This chain uses TRBV10-3 with TRBJ2-1; TRBD1 or TRBD2 may be the D gene (5 bases each). V was pared by 6 bases and J by 4 bases, with 22 bases between. The germline V gene encodes CDR1 ENHRY and CDR2 SYGVKD. The CDR3 has 17 amino acids. The CDR3 DNA is TGTGCCATCAGCACCACTAGATTTGGGGCCCTTTACAATGAGCAGTTCTTC. Protein product: CAISTTRFGALYNEQFF.

In the case of this clonotype: A junction end diverges from the germline sequence, so it may reflect a read error. The chain carries TRBV19 and TRBJ2-7; maybe TRBD2 (6 bases). CDR3 length: 15 amino acids. CDR1 is LNHDA and CDR2 is SQIVND in the germline V gene (reference sequence). CDR3 in DNA: TGTGCCAGCAGTAGGGGAACGGGAGACCCCTACGAGCAGTACTTC. Its translation: CASSRGTGDPYEQYF.

The rearrangement links TRBV20-1 to TRBJ2-4; unclear D gene. Germline V gives CDR1 DFQATT, CDR2 SNEGSKA (reference sequence). The CDR3 sequence is 13 residues long. V was pared by 1 base and J by 0 bases, with 4 bases between. The DNA of the CDR3 is TGCAGTGCTAGAGTTCTAGCCAAAAACATTCAGTACTTC. Amino acid sequence: CSARVLAKNIQYF.

The genes are TRBV12-3 or TRBV12-4 and TRBJ2-3, with TRBD2 as a possible D gene (6 bases). V was trimmed by 7 bases and J by 6 bases, leaving 29 bases between them. This CDR3 contains 18 residues. In nucleotides, the CDR3 is TGTGCCAGCACCTCCCTCGGGACGGGGGACGCAGGCTCGGATACGCAGTATTTT. Translation gives CASTSLGTGDAGSDTQYF.

Notes on this clonotype: A read error is possible here, since a much larger clone lies one base away. The chain couples TRBV20-1 to TRBJ1-1; D gene unclear. CDR3 length: 14 residues. Trimming took 0 bases from V and 4 from J, leaving 12 bases between them. Germline values: CDR1 DFQATT, CDR2 SNEGSKA (reference sequence). CDR3 protein: CSARDWVSSTEAFF. In DNA, the CDR3 is TGCAGTGCTAGAGATTGGGTCAGCAGCACTGAAGCTTTCTTT.

The V call is TRBV5-5, the J call TRBJ2-1, with unresolved D. Germline CDR1 and CDR2: SGHKS and YYEKEE (reference sequence). The CDR3 loop spans 14 amino acids. With 0 bases removed from V and 8 bases from J, the gap between germline ends came to 12 bases. CDR3 region: CASSLGGRWDEQFF. As DNA, the CDR3 is TGTGCCAGCAGCTTGGGCGGCAGGTGGGATGAGCAGTTCTTC.

The J gene is TRBJ1-3, the V gene TRBV9; 8 bases fit TRBD1. From germline, CDR1 is SGDLS and CDR2 YYNGEE. The CDR3 totals 19 residues. Trimming at V came to 2 bases and at J to 2 bases, leaving 15 bases not matched to a gene. CDR3 sequence reads: CASSVLAGTGAPTGNTIYF. The CDR3 DNA follows: TGTGCCAGCAGCGTTCTAGCCGGGACAGGCGCCCCGACTGGAAACACCATATATTTT.

This clonotype came up a few times. This chain connects TRBV12-3 or TRBV12-4 to TRBJ1-2; maybe TRBD1 (6 bases). Trimming cost V 5 bases and J 2 bases, with 15 bases left between them. The CDR3 has 15 residues. The CDR3 sequence: CASSGTGQENYGYTF. The CDR3 DNA sequence: TGTGCCAGCAGTGGGACGGGACAAGAGAACTATGGCTACACCTTC.

The chain uses TRBV20-1 and TRBJ2-7; D not resolved. The CDR3 is made up of 13 amino acids. Trimming took off 1 base at V and 6 bases at J, with 13 bases between the two ends. CDR1 is DFQATT, CDR2 SNEGSKA, per germline (reference sequence). As DNA, the CDR3 is TGCAGTGCTAGAGGTCCGGGCGGCTCCGAGCAGTACTTC. Translation: CSARGPGGSEQYF.

The genes are TRBV24-1 and TRBJ2-1, with D unclear. Per the germline V gene, CDR1 is KGHDR and CDR2 is SFDVKD. The CDR3 has 16 residues. With 4 bases removed from V and 6 bases from J, the gap between germline ends came to 18 bases. Here the CDR3 DNA reads TGTGCCACCAGTGACCCATCGACGGACGTAAGCAATGAGCAGTTCTTC. Amino acids: CATSDPSTDVSNEQFF.

V is TRBV5-1 and J is TRBJ2-1; D is tentatively TRBD1 or TRBD2 (5 bases each). V was cut by 1 base and J by 4 bases, with 15 bases left in between. The germline V gene has CDR1 SGHRS and CDR2 YFSETQ. This CDR3 has 16 amino acids. CDR3 coding DNA: TGCGCCAGCAGCTTGATTGGGGGATCTGGGTACAATGAGCAGTTCTTC. Translation gives CASSLIGGSGYNEQFF.

This clonotype was observed a handful of times. The chain is built from TRBV10-3 and TRBJ2-5; D uncertain. The CDR3 is 10 residues long. Germline V lookup: CDR1 ENHRY, CDR2 SYGVKD. V was shortened by 10 bases and J by 0 bases, with 3 bases between the two germline ends. This CDR3 is CATYQETQYF. The CDR3 DNA reads as TGTGCCACCTACCAAGAGACCCAGTACTTC.

The chain recombines TRBV3-1 with TRBJ1-6; possibly TRBD1 for D (5 bases). This CDR3 is built from 15 residues. The ends were cut back, 0 bases at V and 9 bases at J, with 12 bases in the middle. The germline gives CDR1 LGHDT, CDR2 YNNKEL (reference sequence). The DNA for the CDR3 is TGTGCCAGCAGCCAAGATAAAGGGGAGGGTTCACCCCTCCACTTT. Protein sequence: CASSQDKGEGSPLHF.

This clonotype occurred a few times. The chain carries TRBV12-3 or TRBV12-4 and TRBJ2-3, with D perhaps matching TRBD2 (6 bases). The CDR3 has 15 amino acids. Trimming removed 6 bases from V and 4 bases from J, with 17 bases in between. The CDR3 sequence: CASSPWASEADTQYF. CDR3 DNA: TGTGCCAGCAGCCCCTGGGCTAGCGAAGCAGATACGCAGTATTTT.

The rearrangement joins TRBV9 to TRBJ1-1; D perhaps matches TRBD1 (6 bases). V lost 2 bases and J 5 bases, leaving 10 bases between the germline ends. The CDR3 contains 13 residues. The germline gives CDR1 SGDLS, CDR2 YYNGEE. The CDR3 sequence is CASSVRQDTEAFF. The DNA for the CDR3 is TGTGCCAGCAGCGTTCGACAGGATACTGAAGCTTTCTTT. Combining the CDR3 with reference TRBV9 and TRBJ1-1 gives the whole variable domain DSGVTQTPKHLITATGQRVTLRCSPRSGDLSVYWYQQSLDQGLQFLIQYYNGEERAKGNILERFSAQQFPDLHSELNLSSLELGDSALYFCASSVRQDTEAFFGQGTRLTVV.

This clonotype was counted only a few times. The genes are TRBV18 and TRBJ2-1; D call uncertain. Trimming pared 2 bases from V and 7 bases from J, leaving 12 bases between. The CDR3 runs to 14 residues. Germline V CDR1 and CDR2: KGHSH, LQKENI. CDR3 sequence: CASSPGIGRNEQFF. The CDR3, as DNA: TGTGCCAGCTCACCAGGTATAGGCAGAAATGAGCAGTTCTTC.

This clonotype was counted only a few times. V usage is TRBV5-1 and J usage is TRBJ2-1, with 11 bases that match TRBD2. CDR3 length: 17 residues. Germline assignment: CDR1 SGHRS and CDR2 YFSETQ. The V and J ends lost 4 bases and 4 bases, in that order; junction bases with no gene match: 10. The CDR3 spells CASSQKKTSGDYNEQFF. CDR3 in DNA: TGCGCCAGCAGCCAAAAAAAGACTAGCGGGGATTACAATGAGCAGTTCTTC.

This clonotype was observed a handful of times. The chain uses TRBV12-3 or TRBV12-4 and TRBJ1-5; D perhaps matches TRBD1 (5 bases). Trimming removed 6 bases at V and 7 bases at J, with 10 bases between. This CDR3 spans 12 amino acids. DNA of the CDR3: TGTGCCAGCAGGGGGGGTCGACAGCCCCAGCATTTT. Translated: CASRGGRQPQHF.

This chain uses TRBV4-3 with TRBJ2-7; no clear D. The V end was cut by 1 base, the J end by 3 bases, with 7 bases between. This CDR3 has 13 amino acids. Germline V gene data show CDR1 as LGHNA and CDR2 as YSLEER. This CDR3 is CASSQGAYYEQYF. CDR3 DNA sequence: TGCGCCAGCAGCCAAGGCGCCTACTACGAGCAGTACTTC.

V gene TRBV7-9 combines with J gene TRBJ1-4; the D is unclear. The germline V and J ends were trimmed by 5 bases and 0 bases, with 10 bases remaining between them. Germline V gene sequence: CDR1 SEHNR, CDR2 FQNEAQ (reference sequence). The length of the CDR3 is 15 residues. CDR3 sequence reads: CASSRTVATNEKLFF. DNA of the CDR3: TGTGCCAGCAGCCGGACGGTAGCAACTAATGAAAAACTGTTTTTT.

This clonotype was seen a few times. The CDR3 spells CASSSPIRGTEAFF. The CDR3, as DNA: TGCGCCAGCAGCTCCCCGATCAGGGGAACTGAAGCTTTCTTT. The V gene is TRBV5-1, the J gene TRBJ1-1; perhaps TRBD1 as D (6 bases). This CDR3 spans 14 amino acids. V was shortened by 3 bases and J by 5 bases, with 14 bases between the two germline ends. In germline, CDR1 is SGHRS, CDR2 YFSETQ. The whole variable domain, filled in from reference TRBV5-1 and TRBJ1-1, reads KAGVTQTPRYLIKTRGQQVTLSCSPISGHRSVSWYQQTPGQGLQFLFEYFSETQRNKGNFPGRFSGRQFSNSRSEMNVSTLELGDSALYLCASSSPIRGTEAFFGQGTRLTVV.

CDR3 DNA: TGTGCCAGCAGTCCGAACAGGGGATTATACGAGCAGTACTTC. Translated, it gives CASSPNRGLYEQYF. This rearrangement joins TRBV12-3 or TRBV12-4 to TRBJ2-7; 7 nucleotides match TRBD1. The ends lost 5 bases at V and 4 bases at J; junction bases unmatched: 8. The CDR3 runs 14 residues.

The table lists this clonotype with a few counts. The V and J genes are TRBV7-8 and TRBJ1-1; D is unresolved. This CDR3 is built from 13 residues. Trimming pared 1 base from V and 11 bases from J, leaving 14 bases between. Germline V CDR1 and CDR2: SGHVS, FQNEAQ. The CDR3 DNA follows: TGTGCCAGCAGCTTAGAATCGAACTTGAACGCTTTCTTT. Protein sequence: CASSLESNLNAFF.

V and J are TRBV11-2 and TRBJ1-4; D not certain. Germline lookup yields CDR1 SGHAT and CDR2 FQNNGV. There are 14 residues in the CDR3. V was trimmed by 5 bases and J by 4 bases, leaving 11 bases between them. The chain's CDR3 is CASSPRTFNEKLFF. The CDR3 bases are TGTGCCAGCAGCCCCCGCACCTTTAATGAAAAACTGTTTTTT.